Below are 10 T cell receptor beta chains sequenced from a single sample in a study of CD8 T cells in ankylosing spondylitis. TCRdb reanalysed the 5' RACE reads using MiXCR and keeps one entry per CDR3 protein. Among 250,000 or so distinct CDR3 sequences listed, 18% were seen once. Sequencing input: blood, either unsorted or a sorted T cell fraction (not recorded which). The source is a male donor with ankylosing spondylitis or in good health (not recorded which).

This chain joins TRBV11-2 and TRBJ2-1; TRBD2 matches 8 bases. This CDR3 comprises 15 residues. Trimming cost V 1 base and J 9 bases; bases outside gene matches: 8. Germline CDR1 SGHAT, CDR2 FQNNGV. The CDR3 sequence: CASSLGLARAVEQFF. CDR3 DNA sequence: TGTGCCAGCAGCTTAGGACTAGCGCGGGCGGTTGAGCAGTTCTTC.

This clonotype was counted a few times. The J gene is TRBJ1-6, the V gene TRBV25-1, with D possibly matching TRBD1 (6 bases). Trimming removed 2 bases at V and 10 bases at J, with 15 bases between. CDR3 size: 15 residues. Germline V gene data show CDR1 as MGHDK and CDR2 as SYGVNS. The CDR3 region has the DNA TGTGCCAGCAGTGAAGGGACATCCATCGGCTCACCCCTCCACTTT. Amino acid sequence: CASSEGTSIGSPLHF.

This clonotype showed up just a few times. The chain joins TRBV4-1 to TRBJ2-5, with unresolved D. This CDR3 is 14 amino acids long. CDR1 is MGHRA and CDR2 is YSYEKL in the germline V gene. Trimming shortened V by 0 bases and J by 8 bases, and 13 bases separated the two germline ends. CDR3 residues: CASSQEVAARTQYF. The DNA for the CDR3 is TGCGCCAGCAGCCAAGAAGTGGCAGCCCGAACCCAGTACTTC.

The sample holds a few counts of this clonotype. CDR3 DNA: TGTGCCAGCAGGGAAACTCCAGACGGAGACTACGAGCAGTACTTC. Translating it yields CASRETPDGDYEQYF. The V gene is TRBV6-1, the J gene TRBJ2-7; D gene unclear. V lost 6 bases and J 3 bases, leaving 18 bases between the germline ends. The CDR3 contains 15 residues. Germline CDR1 MNHNS, CDR2 SASEGT.

V gene TRBV6-5 combines with J gene TRBJ1-1, with 8 bases lining up with TRBD1. CDR3 length: 14 residues. The trim removed 2 bases at V and 4 bases at J, leaving 3 bases unmatched. CDR1 MNHEY and CDR2 SVGAGI come from the germline V gene. CDR3 bases: TGTGCCAGCAGTTACGGACAGGGAAGCACTGAAGCTTTCTTT. Translated, it gives CASSYGQGSTEAFF.

This clonotype was observed a few times. V usage is TRBV29-1 and J usage is TRBJ1-2; D uncertain. The CDR3 covers 13 residues. Germline CDR1 SQVTM, CDR2 ANQGSEA. V lost 0 bases and J 2 bases, leaving 7 bases between the germline ends. The CDR3 loop is CSVEDRPNYGYTF. Written as DNA, the CDR3 is TGCAGCGTTGAAGACAGACCCAACTATGGCTACACCTTC. Using reference TRBV29-1 and TRBJ1-2 for the parts outside the CDR3, the full variable domain is SAVISQKPSRDICQRGTSLTIQCQVDSQVTMMFWYRQQPGQSLTLIATANQGSEATYESGFVIDKFPISRPNLTFSTLTVSNMSPEDSSIYLCSVEDRPNYGYTFGSGTRLTVV.

This clonotype showed up just a few times. The CDR3, as DNA: TGTGCCAGCAGCTCTAGGGGGAAAGGGGGAAACATTCAGTACTTC. It codes for CASSSRGKGGNIQYF. This rearrangement joins TRBV9 to TRBJ2-4; D possibly corresponds to TRBD1 (6 bases). Trimming removed 4 bases from V and 6 bases from J, with 17 bases in between. The CDR3 is 15 amino acids. Germline CDR1 is SGDLS and CDR2 is YYNGEE.

This clonotype was found a few times. The V gene is TRBV20-1, the J gene TRBJ2-7, with a weak D call TRBD1 (7 bases). With 6 bases removed from V and 3 bases from J, the gap between germline ends came to 15 bases. This CDR3 contains 13 residues. The germline V gene encodes CDR1 DFQATT and CDR2 SNEGSKA (reference sequence). CDR3 in amino acids: CSARGQSDYEQYF. CDR3 in DNA: TGCAGTGCGCGGGGACAGAGCGACTACGAGCAGTACTTC.

Many counts were recorded for this clonotype. The chain uses TRBV7-9 and TRBJ2-3; no firm D call. V lost 1 base and J lost 2, with 7 bases in between. The CDR3 has 14 residues. Per the germline V gene, CDR1 is SEHNR and CDR2 is FQNEAQ (reference sequence). The CDR3 is CASSLEGTTDTQYF. The CDR3 nucleotides are TGTGCCAGCAGCTTAGAAGGCACCACAGATACGCAGTATTTT. The full variable domain, completed using reference TRBV7-9 and TRBJ2-3, is DTGVSQNPRHKITKRGQNVTFRCDPISEHNRLYWYRQTLGQGPEFLTYFQNEAQLEKSRLLSDRFSAERPKGSFSTLEIQRTEQGDSAMYLCASSLEGTTDTQYFGPGTRLTVL.

The genes are TRBV3-1 and TRBJ2-7, with D perhaps matching TRBD2 (5 bases). The germline V and J ends were trimmed by 6 bases and 5 bases, with 20 bases remaining between them. The CDR3 sequence is 15 residues long. Germline CDR1 is LGHDT and CDR2 is YNNKEL (reference sequence). The CDR3 sequence: CASRGVEQSFHEQYF. CDR3 DNA sequence: TGTGCCAGCAGGGGAGTGGAGCAATCTTTCCACGAGCAGTACTTC.